A single sample is the source of the 18 T cell receptor beta chains below, sequenced in a study of T cell responses to AZD1222 COVID-19 vaccine. TCRdb's copy holds only in-frame clones and misses some; the assay was immunoSEQ multiplex PCR. Of under 200,000 clones in the sample, 85% to 95% were seen once. The input for sequencing was peripheral blood, taken on day 0 of AZD1222 vaccination. The receptors were sampled from an adult in good health.

The chain links TRBV3-1 (or the pseudogene TRBV3-2) to TRBJ1-1, with D unclear. Trimming cost V 2 bases and J 6 bases, with 16 bases left between them. The CDR3 contains 15 residues. CDR1 is LGHDT and CDR2 is YNNKEL in the germline V gene (reference sequence). CDR3 DNA: TGTGCCAGCAGCCAACCGGGCCCCGGGCACCCTGAAGCTTTCTTT. Translation gives CASSQPGPGHPEAFF.

The rearrangement uses TRBV4-1 and TRBJ1-2, with D hard to call. Germline-derived CDR1 and CDR2 are MGHRA and YSYEKL. The CDR3 is 14 residues long. Trimming took off 1 base at V and 0 bases at J, with 6 bases between the two ends. The CDR3 DNA follows: TGCGCCAGCAGCCAAGTACTAACTAACTATGGCTACACCTTC. Amino acids: CASSQVLTNYGYTF.

V usage is TRBV2 and J usage is TRBJ2-7, with D perhaps TRBD2 (6 bases). In germline, CDR1 is SNHLY, CDR2 FYNNEI. There are 13 residues in the CDR3. Trimming removed 4 bases at V and 7 bases at J, with 14 bases between. In DNA form, the CDR3 reads TGTGCCAGCAGTGGCGGTGGGGCGGGGGAGCAGTACTTC. Protein product: CASSGGGAGEQYF.

V usage is TRBV27 and J usage is TRBJ1-2, with D unclear. This CDR3 has 12 residues. The V gene lost 6 bases and the J gene lost 3 bases, with 8 bases spanning the gap. Germline V lookup: CDR1 MNHEY, CDR2 SMNVEV (reference sequence). CDR3 nucleotides: TGTGCCAGCAGAGGCGGATACTATGGCTACACCTTC. This codes for CASRGGYYGYTF.

The chain joins TRBV10-3 to TRBJ2-3, with 7 bases aligning to TRBD2. With 4 bases clipped from V and 0 bases from J, the junction kept 10 bases outside the gene matches. Germline-derived CDR1 and CDR2 are ENHRY and SYGVKD. The length of the CDR3 is 17 residues. The CDR3, as DNA: TGTGCCATCAGTGTTAGCGTTAGCGGGTCTAGCACAGATACGCAGTATTTT. This encodes CAISVSVSGSSTDTQYF.

The chain uses TRBV2 and TRBJ2-5; a possible D gene is TRBD2 (6 bases). The germline V gene has CDR1 SNHLY and CDR2 FYNNEI. CDR3 size: 12 residues. The V gene lost 8 bases and the J gene lost 2 bases, with 9 bases spanning the gap. The CDR3 bases are TGTGCCAGCGGAGGACTACAAGAGACCCAGTACTTC. It encodes CASGGLQETQYF. The whole variable domain, filled in from reference TRBV2 and TRBJ2-5, reads EPEVTQTPSHQVTQMGQEVILRCVPISNHLYFYWYRQILGQKVEFLVSFYNNEISEKSEIFDDQFSVERPDGSNFTLKIRSTKLEDSAMYFCASGGLQETQYFGPGTRLLVL.

The chain couples TRBV7-8 to TRBJ1-5, with TRBD1 matching 7 bases. The CDR3 length is 16 residues. Germline V gene sequence: CDR1 SGHVS, CDR2 FQNEAQ. V shed 5 bases and J 0 bases; nucleotides not matched to a gene: 7. CDR3 protein: CASSNLTGNSNQPQHF. The DNA for the CDR3 is TGTGCCAGCAGCAATCTGACAGGGAATAGCAATCAGCCCCAGCATTTT.

The chain combines TRBV11-2 with TRBJ2-1; TRBD2 matches at 9 bases. The CDR3 totals 15 residues. The germline V gene has CDR1 SGHAT and CDR2 FQNNGV. J was trimmed by 10 bases and V by 4 bases; bases with no gene match: 11. The chain's CDR3 is CASSWGLAGIGEQFF. Written as DNA, the CDR3 is TGTGCCAGCAGCTGGGGGCTAGCGGGAATCGGGGAGCAGTTCTTC.

This clone has a handful of counts. CDR3 DNA: TGTGCCAGCTCACCTAAAGACAGGGGCACTGAAGCTTTCTTT. As protein: CASSPKDRGTEAFF. The rearrangement uses TRBV18 and TRBJ1-1; TRBD1 aligns across 8 bases. Germline V gene lookup returns CDR1 KGHSH and CDR2 LQKENI. The length of the CDR3 is 14 residues. The V and J ends lost 3 bases and 4 bases, in that order; junction bases with no gene match: 4.

The CDR3 DNA is TGCGCCAGCAGCCAAGAGAGCCCGGCCTCCCGCCTTGATGATGAAGCTTTCTTT. Encoded protein: CASSQESPASRLDDEAFF. This rearrangement joins TRBV4-1 to TRBJ1-1; D not resolved. This CDR3 has 18 residues. Germline CDR1 and CDR2: MGHRA and YSYEKL. The ends were cut back, 0 bases at V and 7 bases at J, with 24 bases in the middle.

This chain links TRBV10-3 with TRBJ1-1, with D perhaps TRBD1 (5 bases). Germline CDR1 ENHRY, CDR2 SYGVKD. V was shortened by 6 bases and J by 6 bases, with 17 bases between the two germline ends. CDR3 length: 14 amino acids. This CDR3 is CAIRRAGLLAEAFF. The DNA of the CDR3 is TGTGCCATCAGGCGGGCAGGGCTCTTGGCTGAAGCTTTCTTT.

The chain combines TRBV14 with TRBJ2-7; D is possibly TRBD1 (6 bases). Germline loops: CDR1 SGHDN, CDR2 FVKESK. Trimming took 1 base from V and 7 from J, leaving 14 bases between them. The CDR3 length is 14 residues. The CDR3 protein is CASSQGYRAGEQYF. The CDR3 nucleotides are TGTGCCAGCAGCCAAGGGTACAGGGCTGGAGAGCAGTACTTC.

The V gene is TRBV27, the J gene TRBJ1-2; tentative D call: TRBD1 (5 bases). The CDR3 has 14 residues. V shed 0 bases and J shed 3 bases, with 8 bases lying between them. Germline values: CDR1 MNHEY, CDR2 SMNVEV (reference sequence). DNA for the CDR3: TGTGCCAGCAGTTTATCGGTAGGGGACTATGGCTACACCTTC. This sequence encodes CASSLSVGDYGYTF.

This CDR3 is CASSLHLGGGNTQYF. The CDR3 DNA reads as TGTGCCAGCAGCTTACATCTGGGGGGCGGGAATACGCAGTATTTT. V usage is TRBV11-2 and J usage is TRBJ2-3; D may be TRBD1 or TRBD2 (6 bases each). Trimming pared 2 bases from V and 7 bases from J, leaving 16 bases between. The CDR3 extends over 15 amino acids. Per the germline V gene, CDR1 is SGHAT and CDR2 is FQNNGV.

The chain carries TRBV11-3 and TRBJ2-6, with 7 bases that match TRBD1. This CDR3 has 14 amino acids. J gave up 4 bases and V 3 bases, and 0 bases lay outside the gene matches. Germline loops: CDR1 SGHNT, CDR2 YENEEA. The CDR3 protein is CASSLGQGANVLTF. The CDR3 region has the DNA TGTGCCAGCAGCTTGGGACAGGGGGCCAACGTCCTGACTTTC.

The rearrangement joins TRBV25-1 to TRBJ1-1; 8 nucleotides line up with TRBD1. CDR1 and CDR2 (germline): MGHDK, SYGVNS. The trim removed 4 bases at V and 4 bases at J, leaving 5 bases unmatched. CDR3 length: 14 amino acids. The DNA of the CDR3 is TGTGCCAGCAGTGGCCCAGGGGGCGGCACTGAAGCTTTCTTT. It translates to CASSGPGGGTEAFF.

The rearrangement joins TRBV6-2 or TRBV6-3 to TRBJ1-3; D is ambiguous. The CDR3 spans 15 residues. V lost 5 bases and J lost 0, with 11 bases in between. The germline gives CDR1 MNHEY, CDR2 SVGEGT. The CDR3 DNA reads as TGTGCCAGCAGTCTCGCGGAGGGCTCTGGAAACACCATATATTTT. Translated, it gives CASSLAEGSGNTIYF.

V gene TRBV12-3 or TRBV12-4 combines with J gene TRBJ1-6, with no clear D. This CDR3 is built from 12 residues. The ends were cut back, 3 bases at V and 8 bases at J, with 5 bases in the middle. The CDR3 reads CASSFDHSPLHF. The DNA of the CDR3 is TGTGCCAGCAGTTTCGACCATTCACCCCTCCACTTT.